These 12 T cell receptor beta chains were sequenced from one sample in a study of tissue T cells after allogeneic stem cell transplantation. The data were produced by immunoSEQ multiplex PCR, yet TCRdb's version contains in-frame clones alone and is incomplete. The data show 7,500 to 9,500 clones, under 55% seen once. Time point described: mouse harvest day 7 after allogeneic transplant. Mouse grafts combined 10^7 T-cell-depleted bone marrow cells with 10^6 splenic CD5+ T cells. The sample consisted of gut tissue. These receptors all stem from a female BALB/c mouse given C57BL/6 T cells with graft-versus-host disease after an allogeneic hematopoietic cell transplant.

This clone was counted only a few times. The gene names given are mouse names. The read gets to within 1 residue of the CDR3 end, and the germline J gene fills in the rest. J is TRBJ1-5 and V is TRBV26, with 7 bases that match TRBD1. The CDR3 spans 14 residues. Trimming cost V 4 bases and J 5 bases; bases outside gene matches: 5. Germline CDR1 is KGHPV and CDR2 is FQNQEV (reference sequence). The sequenced CDR3 bases are TGTGCCAGCAGTCATTCCGGGACAGACCAGGCTCCGCTT. Amino acid sequence: CASSHSGTDQAPL. The whole CDR3 sequence is CASSHSGTDQAPLF.

This clone was detected a few times. Gene and germline names: mouse. Read sequence stops 1 residue before the CDR3 end, and the germline J gene provides the missing end. The chain has TRBV23 and TRBJ2-3; the DNA was not used to check the table's D call, TRBD2. The CDR3 covers 16 residues. CDR1 is KGHTA, CDR2 FQNQQP, per germline. This CDR3 reads CSSSQSGGGRPETLYF. Partial CDR3 DNA: TGCTCCAGCAGTCAATCGGGCGGGGGGCGCCCAGAAACGCTGTAT.

Worth noting for this clone: Mouse gene names apply. The read is 1 residue too short to cover the CDR3 end, so that end is filled in from the germline J gene. The rearrangement uses TRBV26 and TRBJ1-3, with no clear D. V lost 4 bases, J lost 0 bases, and 7 bases lay in between. CDR1 is KGHPV and CDR2 is FQNQEV in the germline V gene (reference sequence). There are 14 residues in the CDR3. CDR3 residues: CASSRRPSGNTLYF. The CDR3 bases that were read are TGTGCCAGCAGTCGCAGACCTTCTGGAAATACGCTCTAT.

This clone has a handful of counts. Gene and germline names: mouse. The CDR3 end falls 1 residue outside the read, so it is completed with the germline J gene. This sequence joins TRBV23 and TRBJ1-3; the D segment call TRBD1 is taken from the table without a DNA check. The CDR3 contains 13 residues. Germline V gene data show CDR1 as KGHTA and CDR2 as FQNQQP. This chain's CDR3 is CSSKTISGNTLYF. The DNA read from the CDR3 is TGCTCCAGCAAGACAATTTCTGGAAATACGCTCTAT. Looking up the rest from reference TRBV23 and TRBJ1-3 gives the full variable domain: DAAVTQKPRYLIKMKGQEAEMKCIPEKGHTAVFWYQQKQSKELKFLIYFQNQQPLDQIDMVKERFSAVCPSSSLCSLGIRTCEAEDSALYLCSSKTISGNTLYFGEGSRLIVV.

This clone occurred a few times. Mouse gene names apply. The sequence runs out 1 residue before the end of the CDR3; the remainder is reconstructed from the germline J gene. The rearrangement joins TRBV26 to TRBJ1-4; a possible D gene is TRBD1 (6 bases). Germline CDR1 and CDR2: KGHPV and FQNQEV (reference sequence). This CDR3 spans 13 amino acids. The germline V and J ends were trimmed by 4 bases and 7 bases, with 10 bases remaining between them. The covered CDR3 bases are TGTGCCAGCAGTCCGGGGGCTGGCGAAAGATTATTT. Residues: CASSPGAGERLF. The full-length CDR3 reads as CASSPGAGERLFF.

Regarding this clone: Mouse gene names apply. Read sequence stops 1 residue before the CDR3 end, and the germline J gene provides the missing end. This chain joins TRBV16 and TRBJ1-2; D might be TRBD1 (6 bases). Germline V gives CDR1 SGHSA, CDR2 FRNQAP. V was trimmed by 7 bases and J by 3 bases, leaving 12 bases between them. The CDR3 extends over 13 amino acids. Incomplete CDR3 DNA: TGTGCAAGCACCCCCGGGGGCTACTCCGACTACACC. It yields the protein CASTPGGYSDYT. The CDR3, in full, reads CASTPGGYSDYTF.

This clone was counted between two and nine times. Mouse germline and gene names are used. The read ends 1 residue before the CDR3 terminus; that terminus is restored from the germline J gene. The chain employs TRBV29 and TRBJ1-1; TRBD1 is a possible D gene (5 bases). The V gene lost 3 bases and the J gene lost 6 bases, with 14 bases spanning the gap. The CDR3 extends over 14 amino acids. Germline-derived CDR1 and CDR2 are MSHET and SYDVDS. CDR3 DNA (partial): TGTGCTAGCAGTTTCCGTCTACAGGCTCCAGAAGTCTTC. It yields the protein CASSFRLQAPEVF. The CDR3 in its entirety is CASSFRLQAPEVFF.

Worth noting for this clone: The germline and genes are mouse ones. The read falls 1 residue short of the CDR3 end, and the missing part is taken from the germline J gene. This chain uses TRBV26 with TRBJ1-1, with 9 nucleotides matching TRBD1. The CDR3 sequence is 15 residues long. The V and J ends lost 4 bases and 3 bases, in that order; junction bases with no gene match: 6. CDR1 and CDR2 from the germline V gene are KGHPV and FQNQEV (reference sequence). Partial CDR3 DNA: TGTGCCAGCAGTCCCCCGGGACAGGGACACACAGAAGTCTTC. It is translated as CASSPPGQGHTEVF. The full-length CDR3 reads as CASSPPGQGHTEVFF.

Only a few counts were recorded for this clone. Any gene name here is a mouse gene name. The read comes to an end 1 residue before the CDR3 does, leaving the germline J gene to fill in the end. The rearrangement links TRBV1 to TRBJ2-3; 8 bases are shared with TRBD2. The V segment lost 4 bases and the J segment 0 bases; nucleotides outside the gene matches: 6. In germline, CDR1 is NSQYPW, CDR2 LRSPGD (reference sequence). The CDR3 has 16 amino acids. The CDR3 DNA, read in part, is TGCACCTGCAGTGGGAGACTGGGGTCTAGTGCAGAAACGCTGTAT. Amino acids: CTCSGRLGSSAETLY. The full-length CDR3 reads as CTCSGRLGSSAETLYF.

This clone was seen a few times. All gene names here are mouse names. Here the CDR3 reads CASSFDSDYTF. The CDR3 DNA, read in part, is TGTGCCAGCAGCTTTGACTCCGACTACACC. The chain links TRBV3 to TRBJ1-2, with D uncertain. The CDR3 goes on 1 residue after the read ends, and that part is filled in from the germline J gene. V was shortened by 3 bases and J by 3 bases, with 2 bases between the two germline ends. The CDR3 totals 11 residues. Germline-derived CDR1 and CDR2 are SNHLY and FYNGKV (reference sequence).

As to this clone: The genes are named according to mouse. With the read ending 1 residue before the CDR3 end, the germline J gene is used to fill in that end. J is TRBJ1-4 and V is TRBV2, with D perhaps TRBD1 (6 bases). In germline, CDR1 is LGHNA, CDR2 YSYQKL. V shed 0 bases and J shed 3 bases, with 8 bases lying between them. This CDR3 spans 15 amino acids. The chain's CDR3 is CASSQEGGPNERLFF. Incomplete CDR3 DNA: TGTGCCAGCAGCCAAGAAGGGGGACCCAACGAAAGATTATTT. The variable domain in full, with the rest retrieved from reference TRBV2 and TRBJ1-4, is DPKIIQKPKYLVAVTGSEKILICEQYLGHNAMYWYRQSAKKPLEFMFSYSYQKLMDNQTASSRFQPQSSKKNHLDLQITALKPDDSATYFCASSQEGGPNERLFFGHGTKLSVL.

As for this clone: Gene names and germline match the mouse. The CDR3 goes on 1 residue after the read ends, and that part is filled in from the germline J gene. The V call is TRBV3, the J call TRBJ1-4, with a weak D call TRBD1 (6 bases). This CDR3 is 15 amino acids long. V lost 5 bases, J lost 0 bases, and 10 bases lay in between. Germline V gives CDR1 SNHLY, CDR2 FYNGKV (reference sequence). The part of the CDR3 DNA that was read is TGTGCCAGCAGCCCCGGACAGTTTTCCAACGAAAGATTATTT. It yields the protein CASSPGQFSNERLF. The whole CDR3 reads CASSPGQFSNERLFF.